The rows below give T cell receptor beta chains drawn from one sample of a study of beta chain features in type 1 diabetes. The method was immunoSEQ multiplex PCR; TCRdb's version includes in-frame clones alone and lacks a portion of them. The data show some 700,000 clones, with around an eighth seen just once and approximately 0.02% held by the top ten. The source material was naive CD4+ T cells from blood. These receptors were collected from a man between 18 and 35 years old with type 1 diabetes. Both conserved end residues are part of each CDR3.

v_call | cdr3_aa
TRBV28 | CASSLIGDHEQFF
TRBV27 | CASSPTGWNTEAFF
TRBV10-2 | CASSEDRVSNQPQHF
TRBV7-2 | CASSLELAGGTDTQYF
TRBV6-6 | CASSRGSAGELFF
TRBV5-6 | CASSLNYHWEKLFF
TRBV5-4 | CASSPGQPATNEKLFF
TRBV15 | CATSRDEAVSTDTQYF
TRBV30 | CAWSKKGGRFEETQYF
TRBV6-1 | CASSETAGQSYGYTF
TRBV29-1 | CSVDLLAGPQETQYF
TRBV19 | CASRETGSEQFF
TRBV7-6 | CASSLDRGSYEQYF